This T cell receptor beta chain was sequenced in a study of ipilimumab plus nivolumab after autologous stem cell transplantation. Trimming removed 7 bases from V and 5 bases from J, with 18 bases in between. The CDR3 sequence is 15 residues long. From germline, CDR1 is SEHNR and CDR2 FQNEAQ (reference sequence). Patients received nivolumab 3 mg/kg at weeks 1, 4, 7, 10, then fortnightly to week 26. Method: immunoSEQ multiplex PCR; TCRdb's copy keeps in-frame clones and lacks some. The table shows about 25,000 clones, with about 86% occurring only once. Material: PBMCs, obtained in a trial of ipilimumab plus nivolumab as post-transplant consolidation. The V gene is TRBV7-9, the J gene TRBJ2-1; the D call may be TRBD1 or TRBD2 (6 bases each). This clonotype was sampled from a male donor with diffuse large B-cell lymphoma. CDR3 nucleotides: TGTGCCAGCACCATGAGGGGGGCCCGGAACAATGAGCAGTTCTTC. It encodes CASTMRGARNNEQFF.